The 20 T cell receptor beta chains below all came from one sample that was sequenced in a study of tumor-infiltrating lymphocytes in primary liver carcinoma. The researchers produced TCR beta cDNA from approximately 460 ng total RNA with a constant-region primer. Libraries covering TCR beta were generated through three nested multiplex PCR rounds (using a slightly modified ARM-PCR). A C-beta reverse primer and TRBV1-TRBV30 forward primers served in each of the first two PCR rounds, at 9 to 11 cycles apiece. TCRdb ran MiXCR on the multiplex PCR reads and lists one entry per CDR3 protein. The sample shows roughly 55,000 distinct CDR3 sequences, 60% to 85% of them seen only once. RNA and DNA were co-extracted from about 19-30 mg of unsorted bulk tissue. Sample: liver tumor tissue from sampling region 2. Subset here: tumor region T2, inferior pole. These receptors came from a man aged 35-49 years with primary liver carcinoma and hepatitis B virus infection.

The chain couples TRBV7-9 to TRBJ2-7, with D maybe TRBD1 (5 bases). Germline loops: CDR1 SEHNR, CDR2 FQNEAQ (reference sequence). V was cut by 1 base and J by 7 bases, with 20 bases left in between. The CDR3 is 16 amino acids. DNA for the CDR3: TGTGCCAGCAGCTTAGGGGGTGCAGGGCCCCTCTGTGAGCAGTACTTC. Translation: CASSLGGAGPLCEQYF.

Note on this clonotype: Given a much more abundant clone one base away, this may be a read error. This chain connects TRBV11-1 to TRBJ2-7; either TRBD1 or TRBD2 may fit D (5 bases each). The germline V gene has CDR1 SGHAT and CDR2 FQDESV (reference sequence). This CDR3 region has 13 residues. The CDR3 nucleotides read TGTGCCAGCAGGGAAGACAGTGGGGACGAGAAGTACTTC. It is translated as CASREDSGDEKYF.

About this clonotype: This likely comes from a read error, as the CDR3 has no conserved phenylalanine or tryptophan at its end. This sequence joins TRBV12-3 or TRBV12-4 and TRBJ2-1; TRBD2 aligns across 10 bases. The CDR3 length is 15 residues. After removal of 2 bases from V and 8 bases from J, the junction contained 6 bases not matched to a gene. CDR3 nucleotide sequence: TGTGCCAGCAGTTTACAAGCGGGAGGGTCCCATGAGCAGTTCGTC. Amino acids: CASSLQAGGSHEQFV.

This clonotype showed up many times. This rearrangement joins TRBV14 to TRBJ2-7; TRBD1 aligns across 9 bases. Germline trimming cut 4 bases from V and 9 bases from J; bases unmatched to any gene: 10. The CDR3 is 14 amino acids. The V gene's germline CDR1 is SGHDN and CDR2 FVKESK. DNA of the CDR3: TGTGCCAGCAGCCGGGGACAGGGAGTCATCCGGCAGTACTTC. Translating it yields CASSRGQGVIRQYF.

This clonotype has only one observation. Relative to the germline gene, one junction end is altered; a read error may explain this. The rearrangement links TRBV19 to TRBJ2-1; D gene ambiguous. The CDR3 length is 16 residues. Germline loops: CDR1 LNHDA, CDR2 SQIVND (reference sequence). CDR3 sequence: CASSLSTLSSYNERFF. CDR3 coding DNA: TGTGCCAGTAGTTTGTCAACCTTGAGTTCCTACAATGAGCGGTTCTTC.

As regards this clonotype: This clone may be a read error of a much larger clone one base away. The CDR3 region has the DNA TGTGCCAGCAGTTCCTGGGACAGGGGGGGCTACACCTTC. It is translated as CASSSWDRGGYTF. V usage is TRBV12-3 or TRBV12-4 and J usage is TRBJ1-2; 11 bases are shared with TRBD1. CDR3 size: 13 residues. V gave up 4 bases and J gave up 8 bases; unmatched junction bases: 3.

For this clonotype: One end of the junction does not line up with germline, which may come from a read error. The gene calls are TRBV11-2 and TRBJ2-5, with D perhaps TRBD2 (6 bases). From germline, CDR1 is SGHAT and CDR2 FQNNGV. This CDR3 is 16 amino acids long. In DNA, the CDR3 is TGTGTCAGCAGCCAAACTCCAGGCGCGGGGAAGGAGACCCAGTACTTC. This translates into CVSSQTPGAGKETQYF. The full variable domain, in which reference TRBV11-2 and TRBJ2-5 provide the parts outside the CDR3, is EAGVAQSPRYKIIEKRQSVAFWCNPISGHATLYWYQQILGQGPKLLIQFQNNGVVDDSQLPKDRFSAERLKGVDSTLKIQPAKLEDSAVYLCVSSQTPGAGKETQYFGPGTRLLVL.

The chain links TRBV12-3 or TRBV12-4 to TRBJ2-7, with 10 bases identical to TRBD1. The CDR3 length is 12 residues. The ends lost 6 bases at V and 8 bases at J; junction bases unmatched: 4. CDR3 DNA: TGTGCCAGCAGCGAGGGACAGGGGAAGCAGTACTTC. It codes for CASSEGQGKQYF.

The sample holds one count of this clonotype. The gene calls are TRBV7-2 and TRBJ1-1, with D maybe TRBD1 (5 bases). Between the trimmed V and J ends, which lost 4 bases and 8 bases, there was a span of 17 bases. The V gene's germline CDR1 is SGHTA and CDR2 FQGNSA. The CDR3 contains 14 residues. For the CDR3, the DNA is TGTGCCAGCAGCTCACGGCGGGGGGTGCCCGAAGCTTTCTTT. Protein: CASSSRRGVPEAFF.

As concerns this clonotype: The junction departs from the called germline gene at one end, perhaps through a read error. CDR3 nucleotides: TGTACCAGCAGCTTAGTGGTAGCCCAAGAGACCCAGTACTTC. It translates to CTSSLVVAQETQYF. This rearrangement joins TRBV11-2 to TRBJ2-5; D remains ambiguous. The CDR3 runs to 14 residues. The germline CDR1 and CDR2 sequences are SGHAT and FQNNGV.

The V and J genes are TRBV10-2 and TRBJ2-3; 9 positions agree with TRBD2. With V trimmed by 1 base and J by 7 bases, 12 bases remained unmatched. This CDR3 contains 17 residues. Germline-derived CDR1 and CDR2 are WSHSY and SAAADI. In nucleotides, the CDR3 is TGCGCCAGCAGTGAGTTACAGGGACTAGCTAGCGCAAATACGCAGTATTTT. Protein product: CASSELQGLASANTQYF.

V is TRBV28 and J is TRBJ1-3; a possible D gene is TRBD1 (6 bases). CDR3 length: 14 amino acids. Germline CDR1 reads MDHEN; CDR2 reads SYDVKM. The CDR3 nucleotides read TGTGCTATCAGTAACAGGGAGTCGGGAAACACCATATATTTT. Its translation is CAISNRESGNTIYF.

Notes on this clonotype: The junction and the germline gene differ at one end; a read error may be behind it. This sequence joins TRBV11-2 and TRBJ2-7, with TRBD1 as a possible D gene (6 bases). In germline, CDR1 is SGHAT, CDR2 FQNNGV. The CDR3 extends over 14 amino acids. Written as DNA, the CDR3 is TGTGACAGCAGCCCCGGACAGTTGGTCTACGAGCAGTACTTC. Its protein product is CDSSPGQLVYEQYF.

This clonotype was recorded at least ten times. One junction end disagrees with the germline gene, perhaps due to a read error. The rearrangement links TRBV4-3 to TRBJ2-7; no reliable D call. Germline CDR1 LGHNA, CDR2 YSLEER. This CDR3 is built from 14 residues. CDR3 residues: CAGSQALKYTEQYF. The CDR3 DNA follows: TGCGCCGGCAGCCAGGCCCTTAAGTACACCGAGCAGTACTTC.

Regarding this clonotype: The junction departs from germline at one end; a sequencing error may be responsible. The chain carries TRBV4-1 and TRBJ2-3; maybe TRBD2 (6 bases). This CDR3 is built from 18 residues. In germline, CDR1 is MGHRA, CDR2 YSYEKL. The chain's CDR3 is CASGQTIALTGVTNTQYF. CDR3 DNA sequence: TGCGCCAGCGGCCAGACCATTGCCCTAACGGGAGTCACCAATACGCAGTATTTT.

Of note for this clonotype: One junction end disagrees with the germline gene, perhaps due to a read error. V gene TRBV11-2 combines with J gene TRBJ1-6; 7 bases agree with TRBD1. This CDR3 has 16 amino acids. Germline V lookup: CDR1 SGHAT, CDR2 FQNNGV. Written as DNA, the CDR3 is TGTGCCAGCAGCTTCGCCGCCGGGACAGCGAATTTACCCCTCCACTTT. Its protein product is CASSFAAGTANLPLHF. Full variable domain (outside the CDR3, taken from reference TRBV11-2 and TRBJ1-6): EAGVAQSPRYKIIEKRQSVAFWCNPISGHATLYWYQQILGQGPKLLIQFQNNGVVDDSQLPKDRFSAERLKGVDSTLKIQPAKLEDSAVYLCASSFAAGTANLPLHFGNGTRLTVT.

A note on this clonotype: The junction shows a germline mismatch at one end, possibly a read error. This chain uses TRBV11-2 with TRBJ1-4; D is ambiguous. The CDR3 consists of 16 residues. Germline values: CDR1 SGHAT, CDR2 FQNNGV. The CDR3 DNA reads as TGTGCCAGGAGCAAGTCTCCAGGAAGAACAAATGAAAAATTGTTTTTT. Translating it yields CARSKSPGRTNEKLFF.

The V call is TRBV6-6, the J call TRBJ2-3; D call uncertain. CDR3 length: 17 residues. Trimming removed 2 bases from V and 2 bases from J, with 17 bases in between. Germline V gives CDR1 MNHNY, CDR2 SVGAGI (reference sequence). CDR3 coding DNA: TGTGCCAGCAGTTACACAGCCCTAGTGGGGATCACAGATACGCAGTATTTT. This codes for CASSYTALVGITDTQYF.

About this clonotype: One end of the junction fails to match germline, which may point to a read error. The chain is built from TRBV6-1 and TRBJ2-7, with D hard to call. This CDR3 comprises 14 residues. CDR1 and CDR2 (germline): MNHNS, SASEGT. CDR3 DNA sequence: TGTGTCAGCAGTGAATCCAGGAACTCCTACGAGCATTACTTC. Protein: CVSSESRNSYEHYF.

In the case of this clonotype: Compared with germline, one end of the junction differs, possibly owing to a read error. The rearrangement joins TRBV7-8 to TRBJ2-1; D might be TRBD2 (5 bases). This CDR3 has 18 amino acids. In germline, CDR1 is SGHVS, CDR2 FQNEAQ. CDR3 region: CASSPLGCSAVSYNEQFF. DNA of the CDR3: TGTGCCAGCAGCCCACTTGGATGCTCAGCGGTCTCCTACAATGAGCAATTCTTC.